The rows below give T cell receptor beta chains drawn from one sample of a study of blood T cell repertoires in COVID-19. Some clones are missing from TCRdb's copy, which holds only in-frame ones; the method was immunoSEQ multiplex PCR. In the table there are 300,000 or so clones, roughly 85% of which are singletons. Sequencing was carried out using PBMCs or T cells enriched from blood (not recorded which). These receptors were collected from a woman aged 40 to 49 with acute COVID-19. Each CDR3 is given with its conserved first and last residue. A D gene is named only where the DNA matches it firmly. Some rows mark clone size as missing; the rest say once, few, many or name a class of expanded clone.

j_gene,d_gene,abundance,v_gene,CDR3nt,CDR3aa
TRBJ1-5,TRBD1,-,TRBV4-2,TGTGCCAGTAGACTAACAGGGGGTGATCAGCCCCAGCATTTT,CASRLTGGDQPQHF
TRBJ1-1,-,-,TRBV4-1,TGCGCCAGCAGCCAAGTGGGGGGGTTGGCCACTGAAGCTTTCTTT,CASSQVGGLATEAFF
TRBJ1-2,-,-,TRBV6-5,TGTGCCAGCATCATGGACTCTAACTATGGCTACACCTTC,CASIMDSNYGYTF
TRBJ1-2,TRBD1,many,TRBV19,TGTGCCAGTAGTAAGGGACAGAGCTATGGCTACACCTTC,CASSKGQSYGYTF
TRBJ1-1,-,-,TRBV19,TGTGCCAGTAGTATGAGAGGGAACACTGAAGCTTTCTTT,CASSMRGNTEAFF
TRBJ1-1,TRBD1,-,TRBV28,TGTGCCAGCAGGGGCCAGGGGGCTCGAACTGAAGCTTTCTTT,CASRGQGARTEAFF
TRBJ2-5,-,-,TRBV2,TGTGCCAGCAGCAAGGACAGTCTCCAAGAGACCCAGTACTTC,CASSKDSLQETQYF
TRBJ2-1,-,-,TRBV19,TGTGCCAGTACCACCAGGGGCTCCTACAATGAGCAGTTCTTC,CASTTRGSYNEQFF
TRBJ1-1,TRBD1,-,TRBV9,TGTGCCAGCAGCGTAGCAGACAGGGTGGGAACTGAAGCTTTCTTT,CASSVADRVGTEAFF
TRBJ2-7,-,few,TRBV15,TGTGCCACCAGCAGCCTGTATTCGGGAGAGCAGTACTTC,CATSSLYSGEQYF
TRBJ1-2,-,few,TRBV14,TGTGCCAGCAGCCAAGACCCCGAGGGCCTCTATGGCTACACCTTC,CASSQDPEGLYGYTF
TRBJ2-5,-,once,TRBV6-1,TGTGCCAGCAGTGACCCCCCCGGGATCAAGACCCAGTACTTC,CASSDPPGIKTQYF
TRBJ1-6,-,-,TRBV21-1,TGTGCCAGCAGCAAGGGCGGGATCGGGTTGAATTCACCCCTCCACTTT,CASSKGGIGLNSPLHF
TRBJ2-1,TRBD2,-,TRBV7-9,TGTGCCAGCAGCTTAGGCTTAGCGGGACAGCAGTTCTTC,CASSLGLAGQQFF
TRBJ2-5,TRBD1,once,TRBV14,TGTGCCAGCAGCCGGCCGGGACAGAGGGAGACCCAGTACTTC,CASSRPGQRETQYF
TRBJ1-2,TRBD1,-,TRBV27,TGTGCCAGCAGACACTACAGGGGGACTAACTATGGCTACACCTTC,CASRHYRGTNYGYTF
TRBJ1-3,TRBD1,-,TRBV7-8,TGTGCCAGCAGCCCGGGACAGACAGGAAACACCATATATTTT,CASSPGQTGNTIYF
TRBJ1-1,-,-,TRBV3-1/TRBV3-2,TGTGCCAGCAGCCAAGGATTTCAGATCATCATGAACACTGAAGCTTTCTTT,CASSQGFQIIMNTEAFF
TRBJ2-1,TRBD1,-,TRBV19,TGTGCCAGTAGTATACCAGGCAGGGGGAACAACAATGAGCAGTTCTTC,CASSIPGRGNNNEQFF
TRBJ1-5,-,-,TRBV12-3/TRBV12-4,TGTGCCAGCAGTAACGGACAGAACCAGCCCCAGCATTTT,CASSNGQNQPQHF
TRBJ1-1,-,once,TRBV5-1,TGCGCCAGCAGCCCAGGGACATCGAACACTGAAGCTTTCTTT,CASSPGTSNTEAFF
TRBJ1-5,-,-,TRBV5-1,TGCGCCAGCAGCCCGGAGACAGGATTCAATCAGCCCCAGCATTTT,CASSPETGFNQPQHF
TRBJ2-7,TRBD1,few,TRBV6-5,TGTGCCATACAGGGGGACTACGAGCAGTACTTC,CAIQGDYEQYF
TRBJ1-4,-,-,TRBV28,TGTGCCAGCAGTTTATTGGGGGCCCCTAATGAAAAACTGTTTTTT,CASSLLGAPNEKLFF
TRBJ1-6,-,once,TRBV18,TGTGCCAGCTCACCCCTAGATAATTCACCCCTCCACTTT,CASSPLDNSPLHF
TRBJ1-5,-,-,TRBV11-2,TGTGCCAGCAGCGTAACAGGGTCCAGCAATCAGCCCCAGCATTTT,CASSVTGSSNQPQHF
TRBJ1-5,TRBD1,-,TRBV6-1,TGTGCCAGCAGTGAACGGGTTGCGCGGACAGGGACCTTTAGCAATCAGCCCCAGCATTTT,CASSERVARTGTFSNQPQHF
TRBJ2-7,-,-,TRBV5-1,TGCGCCAGCAGCTTGGAGTTAGTTGGTGCCTACGAGCAGTACTTC,CASSLELVGAYEQYF
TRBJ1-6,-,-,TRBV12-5,TGTGCTAGTGGTTTAACAGACAGAGCAAATTCACCCCTCCACTTT,CASGLTDRANSPLHF
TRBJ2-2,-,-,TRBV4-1,TGCGCCAGCAGCCTGGAACTAGCATCAGGGGAGCTGTTTTTT,CASSLELASGELFF
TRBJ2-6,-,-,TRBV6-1,TGTGCCAGCAGTGAACTTACAGTGAGCTCTGGGGCCAACGTCCTGACTTTC,CASSELTVSSGANVLTF
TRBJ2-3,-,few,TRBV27,TGTGCCAGCAGGGACTCAGGAATCGGTACGCAGTATTTT,CASRDSGIGTQYF
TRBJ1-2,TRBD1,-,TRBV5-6,TGTGCCAGCAGCCTGCCAGGGGGCACTAACTATGGCTACACCTTC,CASSLPGGTNYGYTF
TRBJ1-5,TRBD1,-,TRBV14,TGTGCCACCCGGGACAGGAAAAGAAGCAATCAGCCCCAGCATTTT,CATRDRKRSNQPQHF
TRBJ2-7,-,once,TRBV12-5,TGTGCTAGTGCAGCTAGCTTGATCTACGAGCAGTACTTC,CASAASLIYEQYF
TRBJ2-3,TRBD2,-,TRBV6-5,TGTGCCAGCAGTCCTGGACTAGCGGGGTCTGATACGCAGTATTTT,CASSPGLAGSDTQYF
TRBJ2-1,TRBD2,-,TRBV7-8,TGTGCCAGCAGCAAAGACCCTGGACTAGCGGGGGGGGAGCAGTTCTTC,CASSKDPGLAGGEQFF
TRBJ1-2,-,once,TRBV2,TGTGCCAGCAGTGCCGCAGGGGAGTACTATGGCTACACCTTC,CASSAAGEYYGYTF
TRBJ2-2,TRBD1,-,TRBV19,TGTGCCAGTAGTATAGCACAGGGGGTAGCCGGGGAGCTGTTTTTT,CASSIAQGVAGELFF
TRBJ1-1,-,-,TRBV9,TGTGCCAGCAGCGTAAAAGGGAACAGGGAAGCTTTCTTT,CASSVKGNREAFF
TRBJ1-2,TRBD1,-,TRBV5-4,TGTGCCAGCAGCACCGACAGGGTGGGCGGCTACACCTTC,CASSTDRVGGYTF
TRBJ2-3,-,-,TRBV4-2,TGTGCCAGCAGCCAAGATCGGTACGGCACAGATACGCAGTATTTT,CASSQDRYGTDTQYF
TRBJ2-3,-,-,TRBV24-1,TGTGCCACCAGTGAGGTCAGGGGCACAGATACGCAGTATTTT,CATSEVRGTDTQYF
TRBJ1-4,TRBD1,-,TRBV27,TGTGCCAGCAGTCCGGGACAGGACTCAACTAATGAAAAACTGTTTTTT,CASSPGQDSTNEKLFF
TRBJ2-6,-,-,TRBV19,TGTGCCAGTAGCCTTACAGGGCCTGGGGCCAACGTCCTGACTTTC,CASSLTGPGANVLTF
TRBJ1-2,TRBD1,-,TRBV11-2,TGTGCCAGCAGCCTATCAGACAGGGTACCGATCTTC,CASSLSDRVPIF
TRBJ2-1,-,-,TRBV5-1,TGCGCCAGCAGCTTGGTTGGGCGGGGCTCCTACAATGAGCAGTTCTTC,CASSLVGRGSYNEQFF
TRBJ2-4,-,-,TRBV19,TGTGCCAGTAGTATAGGGCTGACAGCTAAAAACATTCAGTACTTC,CASSIGLTAKNIQYF
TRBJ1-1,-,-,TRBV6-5,TGTGCCACTATCCCGGGTCTCGGTAGGGCTTTCTTT,CATIPGLGRAFF
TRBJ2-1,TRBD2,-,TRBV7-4,TGTGCCAGCAGGACCAATGGGACTAGCGGGAGGGATGAGCAGTTCTTC,CASRTNGTSGRDEQFF
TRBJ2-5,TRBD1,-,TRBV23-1,TGCGCCAGCAGTCAAGAACCCTCCGACAGGGGTCAAGAGACCCAGTACTTC,CASSQEPSDRGQETQYF
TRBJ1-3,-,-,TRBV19,TGTGCCAGTAAGAGGATTCAGGGGAACTCTGGAAACACCATATATTTT,CASKRIQGNSGNTIYF
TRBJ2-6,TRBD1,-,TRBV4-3,TGCGCCAGCAGCCAAGTGGGACAGGGAGTTCAAGGGGCCAACGTCCTGACTTTC,CASSQVGQGVQGANVLTF
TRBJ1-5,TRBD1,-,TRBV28,TGTGCCAGCGAAGCGGGACAGGGTCGATGGCAGCCCCAGCATTTT,CASEAGQGRWQPQHF
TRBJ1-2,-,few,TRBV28,TGTGCCAGCAGTCCCGCCTCGTACGGCACAGGGAACTATGGCTACACCTTC,CASSPASYGTGNYGYTF
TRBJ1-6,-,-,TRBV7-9,TGTGCCAGCAGCTTACGACAGGAAAAATCACCCCTCCACTTT,CASSLRQEKSPLHF
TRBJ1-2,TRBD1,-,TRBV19,TGTGCCAGTAGTCCAAATGGACAGGCGGATATCTATGGCTACACCTTC,CASSPNGQADIYGYTF
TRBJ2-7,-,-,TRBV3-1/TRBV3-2,TGTGCCAGCAGCCAAGGACAGTCCGAGCAGTACTTC,CASSQGQSEQYF
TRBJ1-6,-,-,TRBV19,TGTGCCAGTCGTTCGGGGGGTCGGAATAATTCACCCCTCCACTTT,CASRSGGRNNSPLHF
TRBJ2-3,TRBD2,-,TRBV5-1,TGCGCCAGCAGCTTGGACCTAGCGGGAGCAGATACGCAGTATTTT,CASSLDLAGADTQYF